Shown below are 18 T cell receptor beta chains from a single sample sequenced in a study of blood T cells in healthy people across ages. Combining a sample-barcoded 5' primer with a J-beta primer mix, a second PCR ran for roughly 6 to 12 cycles. TCRdb fed the 5' RACE reads into MiXCR, producing one record per CDR3 protein. The sample has roughly 900,000 distinct CDR3 sequences; more than 25% are singletons. Specimen: blood. The receptors stem from a woman aged 80 or over in good health.

This chain links TRBV5-1 with TRBJ2-1; no firm D call. The CDR3 is 12 amino acids. V gave up 4 bases and J gave up 9 bases, with 11 bases separating them. CDR1 and CDR2 from the germline V gene are SGHRS and YFSETQ. The DNA of the CDR3 is TGCGCCAGCAGCCCCAACATAGGTGAGCAGTTCTTC. It encodes CASSPNIGEQFF.

At least ten counts were recorded for this clonotype. This sequence joins TRBV12-3 or TRBV12-4 and TRBJ2-1; the match to TRBD2 covers 8 bases. The CDR3 is 15 residues long. Trimming removed 1 base from V and 5 bases from J; junction bases left unmatched: 4. DNA of the CDR3: TGTGCCAGCAGTTTAGGGGGTAGCGGGGACAATGAGCAGTTCTTC. This gives the protein CASSLGGSGDNEQFF.

This clonotype was counted many times. This sequence joins TRBV7-9 and TRBJ2-5; 7 nucleotides match TRBD2. Trimming cost V 5 bases and J 2 bases; bases outside gene matches: 8. In germline, CDR1 is SEHNR, CDR2 FQNEAQ (reference sequence). This CDR3 has 15 residues. The CDR3 coding sequence is TGTGCCAGCAGCCTCCCAGCGGGGACTCAAGAGACCCAGTACTTC. Amino acids: CASSLPAGTQETQYF.

The rearrangement links TRBV30 to TRBJ1-1; D is possibly TRBD1 (5 bases). Trimming stripped 8 bases from V and 4 bases from J, with 11 bases between. The CDR3 is 11 amino acids. Germline CDR1 GTSNPN, CDR2 SVGIG (reference sequence). CDR3 region: CAGAGGTEAFF. The CDR3 DNA reads as TGTGCCGGGGCGGGTGGCACTGAAGCTTTCTTT.

This clonotype has ten or more counts. The chain carries TRBV7-2 and TRBJ2-7, with 8 nucleotides matching TRBD1. V lost 5 bases to trimming and J lost 7 bases; unmatched junction nucleotides: 19. CDR3 length: 17 residues. Germline V CDR1 and CDR2: SGHTA, FQGNSA. The CDR3 DNA reads as TGTGCCAGCAGCGTACAGCCCGGACAGGGAAAAACTACGGAGCAGTACTTC. It specifies CASSVQPGQGKTTEQYF.

The V and J genes are TRBV14 and TRBJ2-1, with 8 bases fitting TRBD2. V lost 0 bases and J lost 0; bases outside the gene matches: 4. The germline CDR1 and CDR2 sequences are SGHDN and FVKESK. CDR3 length: 17 amino acids. Here the CDR3 DNA reads TGTGCCAGCAGCCAAGAGTGGCTAGCGGGCTCCTACAATGAGCAGTTCTTC. Translating gives CASSQEWLAGSYNEQFF.

This clonotype turned up a few times. The rearrangement links TRBV20-1 to TRBJ1-1; perhaps TRBD1 as D (5 bases). With 6 bases removed from V and 5 bases from J, the gap between germline ends came to 16 bases. The CDR3 contains 13 residues. Looked up from germline, CDR1 is DFQATT and CDR2 is SNEGSKA (reference sequence). The CDR3, as DNA: TGCAGTGCCCGGGAAAGGGGCGGAACTGAAGCTTTCTTT. It translates to CSARERGGTEAFF.

The chain couples TRBV6-1 to TRBJ1-1; no reliable D call. Trimming removed 4 bases at V and 1 base at J, with 16 bases between. Germline V gene lookup returns CDR1 MNHNS and CDR2 SASEGT. This CDR3 region has 16 residues. The CDR3 protein is CASSVGFATGNTEAFF. CDR3 sequence (DNA): TGTGCCAGCAGTGTGGGGTTTGCGACGGGGAACACTGAAGCTTTCTTT.

J is TRBJ1-5 and V is TRBV28; D is unresolved. Trimming took off 7 bases at V and 0 bases at J, with 13 bases between the two ends. Germline V lookup: CDR1 MDHEN, CDR2 SYDVKM. CDR3 length equals 15 residues. CDR3 in DNA: TGTGCCAGCAACCGTAACGGTCATAGCAATCAGCCCCAGCATTTT. Translation: CASNRNGHSNQPQHF.

Note on this clonotype: This could be a read error, since a much larger clone is one nucleotide away. This rearrangement joins TRBV7-9 to TRBJ2-1, with D perhaps TRBD1 (6 bases). The J call is in doubt because the DNA end fits TRBJ2-7 better. Germline V gives CDR1 SEHNR, CDR2 FQNEAQ (reference sequence). CDR3 size: 16 residues. The CDR3 reads CASSPGQLSSYNEQYF. CDR3 bases: TGTGCCAGCAGCCCCGGACAGTTAAGCTCCTACAATGAGCAGTACTTC.

The chain recombines TRBV6-2 or TRBV6-3 with TRBJ2-3, with D maybe TRBD2 (6 bases). The CDR3 totals 15 residues. Deletions cut 5 bases from V and 5 bases from J, with 17 bases between. CDR1 is MNHEY and CDR2 is SVGEGT in the germline V gene. The CDR3, as DNA: TGTGCCAGCAGTCACTGTCGAACGGGAGAAGATACGCAGTATTTT. This translates into CASSHCRTGEDTQYF.

This clonotype was observed a single time. The chain is built from TRBV27 and TRBJ1-1; no definite D call. V lost 7 bases and J lost 3, with 18 bases in between. Germline assignment: CDR1 MNHEY and CDR2 SMNVEV (reference sequence). The CDR3 is 15 residues long. The CDR3 region is CASNLYWESDTEAFF. The DNA for the CDR3 is TGTGCCAGCAACCTTTATTGGGAGTCGGACACTGAAGCTTTCTTT.

In this sample, this clonotype turned up once. It may be a read error: a sequence one base away is much more abundant. The chain recombines TRBV27 with TRBJ2-1; D is possibly TRBD1 or TRBD2 (5 bases each). The CDR3 extends over 14 amino acids. Germline V CDR1 and CDR2: MNHEY, SMNVEV (reference sequence). This CDR3 reads CVSRRGEIYNEQFF. The CDR3 nucleotides read TGTGTCAGCAGAAGAGGGGAGATCTACAATGAGCAGTTCTTC.

This clonotype has ten or more counts. The gene calls are TRBV6-2 or TRBV6-3 and TRBJ2-7; 7 nucleotides align to TRBD1. Trimming removed 9 bases from V and 0 bases from J; junction bases left unmatched: 17. This CDR3 has 17 residues. The germline gives CDR1 MNHEY, CDR2 SVGEGT. The CDR3 nucleotides are TGTGCCAGTAGTAGCCGCCTCCGGGACAGTGACTCCTACGAGCAGTACTTC. Translated, it gives CASSSRLRDSDSYEQYF.

As concerns this clonotype: This may come from a read error, since a much larger clone is one base off. This chain joins TRBV7-9 and TRBJ2-3; TRBD1 aligns across 7 bases. V lost 5 bases, J lost 4 bases, and 9 bases stayed unmatched. Germline CDR1 is SEHNR and CDR2 is FQNEAQ (reference sequence). The CDR3 totals 15 residues. DNA of the CDR3: TGTGCCAGCAGCAAGACAGGGACAAACGCAGATACGCAGTATTTT. It is translated as CASSKTGTNADTQYF.

In its sample, this clonotype was seen many times. The chain combines TRBV7-8 with TRBJ1-2; 9 bases fit TRBD1. Germline CDR1 reads SGHVS; CDR2 reads FQNEAQ. The CDR3 spans 14 residues. The junction had 9 bases not matched to a gene; V was cut back by 5 bases and J by 8 bases. DNA of the CDR3: TGTGCCAGCAGCATAAGGACAGGGGCTCTGGGCTACACCTTC. This gives the protein CASSIRTGALGYTF.

This clonotype was counted once. The J gene is TRBJ2-5, the V gene TRBV28; a weak D match, TRBD1 (7 bases). V lost 9 bases, J lost 13 bases, and 21 bases lay in between. The CDR3 runs 12 residues. From germline, CDR1 is MDHEN and CDR2 SYDVKM. The CDR3 DNA sequence: TGTGCCAGTAGATGGCTTCAGGGGGGTCTGTACTTC. It yields the protein CASRWLQGGLYF.

This clonotype appeared many times. Since a much larger clone is just one base distant, this may be a read error. V gene TRBV6-5 combines with J gene TRBJ2-5, with 8 bases identical to TRBD1. The V gene end was trimmed by 6 bases and the J gene end by 4 bases; junction bases not matched to a gene: 1. Per the germline V gene, CDR1 is MNHEY and CDR2 is SVGAGI. This CDR3 has 12 amino acids. The CDR3 DNA is TGTGCCAGCAGAGGGACAGGAGAGACCCAGTACTTC. Translated, it gives CASRGTGETQYF.